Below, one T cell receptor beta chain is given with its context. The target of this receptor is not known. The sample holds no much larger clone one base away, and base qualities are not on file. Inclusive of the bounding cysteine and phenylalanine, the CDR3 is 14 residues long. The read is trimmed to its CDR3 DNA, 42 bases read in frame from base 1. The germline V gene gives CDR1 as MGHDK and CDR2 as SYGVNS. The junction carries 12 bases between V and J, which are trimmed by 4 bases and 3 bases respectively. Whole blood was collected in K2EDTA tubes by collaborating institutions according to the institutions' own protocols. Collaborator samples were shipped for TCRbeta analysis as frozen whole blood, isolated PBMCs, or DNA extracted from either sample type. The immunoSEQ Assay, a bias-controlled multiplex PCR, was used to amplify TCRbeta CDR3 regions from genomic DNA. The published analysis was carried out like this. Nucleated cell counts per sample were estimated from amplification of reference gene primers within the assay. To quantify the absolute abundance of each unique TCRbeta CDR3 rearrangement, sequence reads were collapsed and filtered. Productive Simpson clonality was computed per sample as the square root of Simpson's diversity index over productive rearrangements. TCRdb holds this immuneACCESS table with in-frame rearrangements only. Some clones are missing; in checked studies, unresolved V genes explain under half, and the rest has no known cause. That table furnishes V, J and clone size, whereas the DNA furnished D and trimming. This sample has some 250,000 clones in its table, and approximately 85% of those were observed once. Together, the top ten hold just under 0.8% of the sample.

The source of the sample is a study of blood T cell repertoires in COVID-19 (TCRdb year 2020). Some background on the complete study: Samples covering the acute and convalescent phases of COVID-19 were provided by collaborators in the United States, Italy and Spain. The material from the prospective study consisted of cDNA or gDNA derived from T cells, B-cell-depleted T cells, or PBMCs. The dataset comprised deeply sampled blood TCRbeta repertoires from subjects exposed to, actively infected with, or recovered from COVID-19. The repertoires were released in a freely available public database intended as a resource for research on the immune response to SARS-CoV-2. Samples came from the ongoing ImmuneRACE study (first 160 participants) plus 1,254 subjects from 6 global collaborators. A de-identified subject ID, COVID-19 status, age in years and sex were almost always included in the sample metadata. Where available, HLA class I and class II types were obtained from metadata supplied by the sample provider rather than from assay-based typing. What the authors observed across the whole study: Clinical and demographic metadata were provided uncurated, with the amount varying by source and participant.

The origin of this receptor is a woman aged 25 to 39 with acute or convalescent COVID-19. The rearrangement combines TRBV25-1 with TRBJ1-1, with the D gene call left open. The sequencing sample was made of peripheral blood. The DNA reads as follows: TGTGCCAGCAGTGGTAGAGGGATCGACACTGAAGCTTTCTTT. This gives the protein CASSGRGIDTEAFF.